This entry is about one T cell receptor (beta chain). This sample was included in a study of T cells in Graves' hyperthyroidism and ophthalmopathy. No progression to ophthalmopathy during 18 months of follow-up defined stable disease. Participants, patients aged 18 to 65, had newly diagnosed hyperthyroidism with a duration under 2 months. V shed 0 bases and J shed 7 bases, with 13 bases lying between them. CDR1 and CDR2 (germline): LGHNA, YSLEER. CDR3 size: 15 residues. Using RNA transcripts as the source, TCR beta CDR3 regions were amplified. The HTBI primer set was used in a first-round RT-PCR of the TCR CDR3. Via MiXCR, TCRdb re-called the multiplex PCR reads, giving one row per CDR3 protein. This table holds approximately 560,000 distinct CDR3 sequences, about 43% found once.

Specimen: peripheral blood or thyroid tissue (not recorded which). The TCR was taken from a woman between 18 and 29 years old with Graves' hyperthyroidism. The chain employs TRBV4-3 and TRBJ1-5, with D hard to call. The CDR3: CASSQDYREDQPQHF. CDR3 sequence (DNA): TGCGCCAGCAGCCAAGATTACCGGGAGGACCAGCCCCAGCATTTT.